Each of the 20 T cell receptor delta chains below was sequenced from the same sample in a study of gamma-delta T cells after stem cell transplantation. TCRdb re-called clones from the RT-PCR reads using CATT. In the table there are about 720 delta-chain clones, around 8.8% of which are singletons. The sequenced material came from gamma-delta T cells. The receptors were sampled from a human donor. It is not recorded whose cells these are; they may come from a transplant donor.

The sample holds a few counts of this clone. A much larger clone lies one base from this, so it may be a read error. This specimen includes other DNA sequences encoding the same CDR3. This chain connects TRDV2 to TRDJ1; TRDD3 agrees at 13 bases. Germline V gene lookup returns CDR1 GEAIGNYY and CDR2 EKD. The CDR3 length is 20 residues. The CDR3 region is CACDTVVLGDTSPYTDKLIF. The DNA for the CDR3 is TGCGCCTGTGACACCGTAGTACTGGGGGATACGTCACCTTACACCGATAAACTCATCTTT.

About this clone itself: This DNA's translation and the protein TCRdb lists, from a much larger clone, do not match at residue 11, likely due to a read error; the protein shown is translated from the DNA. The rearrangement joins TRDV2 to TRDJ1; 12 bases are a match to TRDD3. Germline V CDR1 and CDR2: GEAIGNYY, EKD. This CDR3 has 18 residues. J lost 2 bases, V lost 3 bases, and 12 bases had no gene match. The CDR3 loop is CACDPVLGDTAATDKLIF. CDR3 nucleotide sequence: TGTGCCTGTGACCCCGTACTGGGGGATACAGCTGCTACCGATAAACTCATCTTT.

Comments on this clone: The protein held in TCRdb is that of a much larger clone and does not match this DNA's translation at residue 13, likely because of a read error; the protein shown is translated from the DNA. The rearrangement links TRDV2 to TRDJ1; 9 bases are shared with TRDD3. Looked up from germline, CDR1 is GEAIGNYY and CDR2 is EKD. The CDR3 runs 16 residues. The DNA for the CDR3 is TGTGCCTGTGACGACTTAACTGGGGGACACACCGATGAACTCATCTTT. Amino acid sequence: CACDDLTGGHTDELIF.

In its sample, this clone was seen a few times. CDR3 residues: CACDKMFLGPTGGHTDKLIF. The CDR3 nucleotides are TGTGCCTGTGACAAGATGTTCCTCGGACCGACTGGGGGACACACCGATAAACTCATCTTT. This chain uses TRDV2 with TRDJ1; 9 positions match TRDD3. This CDR3 is 20 amino acids long. The trim removed 2 bases at V and 0 bases at J, leaving 18 bases unmatched. CDR1 is GEAIGNYY and CDR2 is EKD in the germline V gene.

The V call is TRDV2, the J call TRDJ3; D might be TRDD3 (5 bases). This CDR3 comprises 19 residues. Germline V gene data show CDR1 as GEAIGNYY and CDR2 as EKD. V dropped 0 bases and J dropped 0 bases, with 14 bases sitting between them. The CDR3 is CACDTAGGPSSWDTRQMFF. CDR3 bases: TGTGCCTGTGACACCGCCGGGGGGCCGAGCTCCTGGGACACCCGACAGATGTTTTTC.

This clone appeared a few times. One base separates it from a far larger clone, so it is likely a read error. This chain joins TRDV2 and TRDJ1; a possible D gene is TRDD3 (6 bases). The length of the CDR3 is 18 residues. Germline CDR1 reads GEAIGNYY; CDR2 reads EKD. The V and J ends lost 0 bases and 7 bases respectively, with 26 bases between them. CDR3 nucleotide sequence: TGTGCCTGTGACACCGTAAGAACGCTGGGGATGCTACCCGGTAAACTCATCTTT. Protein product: CACDTVRTLGMLPGKLIF.

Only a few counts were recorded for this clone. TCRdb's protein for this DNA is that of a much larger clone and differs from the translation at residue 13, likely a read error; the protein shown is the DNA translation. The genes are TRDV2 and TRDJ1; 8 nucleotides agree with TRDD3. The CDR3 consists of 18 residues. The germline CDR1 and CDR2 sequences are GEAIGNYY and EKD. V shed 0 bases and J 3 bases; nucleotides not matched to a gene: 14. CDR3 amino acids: CACDTIGTGGSGADKLIF. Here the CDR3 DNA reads TGTGCCTGTGACACCATTGGGACTGGGGGCTCGGGGGCCGATAAACTCATCTTT.

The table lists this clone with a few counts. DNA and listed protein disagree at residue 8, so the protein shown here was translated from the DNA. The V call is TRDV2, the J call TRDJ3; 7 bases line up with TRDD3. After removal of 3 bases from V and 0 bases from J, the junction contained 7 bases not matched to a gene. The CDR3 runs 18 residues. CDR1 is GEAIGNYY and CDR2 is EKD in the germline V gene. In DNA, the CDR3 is TGTGCCTGTGACTCCGGGGGATCCAGCTCCTGGGACACCCGACAGATGTTTTTC. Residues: CACDSGGSSSWDTRQMFF.

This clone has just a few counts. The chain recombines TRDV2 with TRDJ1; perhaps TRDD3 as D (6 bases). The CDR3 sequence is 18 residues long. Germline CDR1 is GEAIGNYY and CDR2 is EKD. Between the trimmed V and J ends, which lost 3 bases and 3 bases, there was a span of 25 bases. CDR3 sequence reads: CACDPVARGTRYSDKLIF. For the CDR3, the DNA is TGTGCCTGTGACCCGGTTGCCCGGGGGACCCGCTACTCCGATAAACTCATCTTT.

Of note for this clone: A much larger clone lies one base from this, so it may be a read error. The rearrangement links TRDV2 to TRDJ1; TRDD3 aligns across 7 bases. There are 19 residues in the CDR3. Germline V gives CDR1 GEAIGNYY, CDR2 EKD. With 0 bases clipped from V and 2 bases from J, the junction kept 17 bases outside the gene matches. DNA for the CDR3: TGTGCCTGTGACACCGTGGCTACTGGGGTATACGAATCTACCGATAAACTCATCTTT. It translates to CACDTVATGVYESTDKLIF.

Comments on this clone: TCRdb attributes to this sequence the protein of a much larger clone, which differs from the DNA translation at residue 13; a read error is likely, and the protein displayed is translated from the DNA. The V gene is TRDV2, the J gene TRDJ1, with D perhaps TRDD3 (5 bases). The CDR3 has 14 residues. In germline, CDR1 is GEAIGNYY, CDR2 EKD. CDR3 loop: CACDTLGGSDKLTF. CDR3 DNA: TGTGCCTGTGACACTCTGGGTGGGTCCGATAAACTCACCTTT.

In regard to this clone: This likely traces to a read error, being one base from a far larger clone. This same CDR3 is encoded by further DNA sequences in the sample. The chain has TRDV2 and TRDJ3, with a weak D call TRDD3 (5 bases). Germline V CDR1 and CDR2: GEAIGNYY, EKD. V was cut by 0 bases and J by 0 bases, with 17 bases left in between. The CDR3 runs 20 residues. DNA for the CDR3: TGTGCCTGTGACACCGTGTCCGGGGAAGGATTCTCCTGGGACACCCGACAGATGTTTTTC. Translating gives CACDTVSGEGFSWDTRQMFF.

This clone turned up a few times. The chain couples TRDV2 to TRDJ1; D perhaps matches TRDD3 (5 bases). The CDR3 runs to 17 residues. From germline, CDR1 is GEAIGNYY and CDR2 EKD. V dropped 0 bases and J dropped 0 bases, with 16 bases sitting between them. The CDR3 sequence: CACDTVGDPAYTDKLIF. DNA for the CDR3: TGTGCCTGTGACACCGTTGGGGACCCCGCGTACACCGATAAACTCATCTTT.

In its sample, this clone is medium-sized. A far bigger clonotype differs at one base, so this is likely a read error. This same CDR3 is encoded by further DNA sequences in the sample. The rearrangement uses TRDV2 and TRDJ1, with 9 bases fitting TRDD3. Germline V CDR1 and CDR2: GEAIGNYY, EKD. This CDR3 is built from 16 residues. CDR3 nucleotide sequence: TGTGCCTGTGACGACTTAACTGGGGGACACACCGATAAGCTCATCTTT. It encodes CACDDLTGGHTDKLIF.

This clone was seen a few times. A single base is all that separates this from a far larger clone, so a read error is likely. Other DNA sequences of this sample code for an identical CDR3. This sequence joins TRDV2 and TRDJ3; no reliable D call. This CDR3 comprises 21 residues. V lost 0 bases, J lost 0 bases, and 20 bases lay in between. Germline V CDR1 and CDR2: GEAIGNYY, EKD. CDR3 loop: CACDTVEVIGADSWDTRQMFF. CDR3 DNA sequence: TGTGCCTGTGACACCGTGGAGGTTATCGGAGCCGACTCCTGGGACACCCGACAGATGTTTTTC.

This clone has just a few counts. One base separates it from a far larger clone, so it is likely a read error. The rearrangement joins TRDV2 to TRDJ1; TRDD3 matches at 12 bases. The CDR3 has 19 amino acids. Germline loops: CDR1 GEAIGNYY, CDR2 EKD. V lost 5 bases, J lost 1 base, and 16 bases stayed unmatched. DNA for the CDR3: TGTGCCTGTGGCGCCGTACTGGGGGATACAAATGTTGGCACCGATAAACTCATCTTT. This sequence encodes CACGAVLGDTNVGTDKLIF.

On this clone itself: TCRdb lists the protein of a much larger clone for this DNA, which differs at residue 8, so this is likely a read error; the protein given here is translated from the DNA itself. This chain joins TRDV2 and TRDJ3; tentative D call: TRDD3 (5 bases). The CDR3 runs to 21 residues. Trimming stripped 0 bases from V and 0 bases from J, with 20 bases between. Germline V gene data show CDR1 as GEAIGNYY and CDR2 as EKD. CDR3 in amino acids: CACDTGNRGSESSWDTRQMFF. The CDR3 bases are TGTGCCTGTGACACCGGAAACCGGGGGTCCGAGAGCTCCTGGGACACCCGACAGATGTTTTTC.

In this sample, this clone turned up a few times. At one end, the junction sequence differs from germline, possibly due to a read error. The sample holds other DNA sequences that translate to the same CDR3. The CDR3 DNA reads TGCGCCTGTGACGACTTAACGGGGGGACACACCGATAAACTCATCTTT. It specifies CACDDLTGGHTDKLIF. The rearrangement joins TRDV2 to TRDJ1; D might be TRDD3 (6 bases). CDR3 size: 16 residues. Germline V gives CDR1 GEAIGNYY, CDR2 EKD.

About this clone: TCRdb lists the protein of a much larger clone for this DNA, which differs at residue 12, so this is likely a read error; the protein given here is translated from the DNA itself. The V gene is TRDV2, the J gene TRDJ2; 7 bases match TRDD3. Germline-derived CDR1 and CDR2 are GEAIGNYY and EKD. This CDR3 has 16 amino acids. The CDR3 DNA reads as TGTGCCTGTGAACCCCTGGGGGCCTCTTTGACAGTACAACTCTTCTTT. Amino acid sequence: CACEPLGASLTVQLFF.

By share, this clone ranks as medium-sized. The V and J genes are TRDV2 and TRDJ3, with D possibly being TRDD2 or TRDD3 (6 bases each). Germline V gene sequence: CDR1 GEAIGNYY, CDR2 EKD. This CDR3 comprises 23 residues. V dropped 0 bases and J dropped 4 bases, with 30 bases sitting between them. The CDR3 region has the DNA TGTGCCTGTGACACCGTTGCTCCTACGTTAGGGGATCGGATATCTTGGGACACCCGACAGATGTTTTTC. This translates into CACDTVAPTLGDRISWDTRQMFF.